A selection of T cell receptor beta chains follows, all from one sample in a study of cytomegalovirus exposure and HLA in healthy donors. Some clones are missing from TCRdb's copy, which holds only in-frame ones; the method was immunoSEQ multiplex PCR. This sample carries about 180,000 clones, around 76% of them seen once, and the ten largest clones take 2% to 2.5%. Sample: PBMCs. These receptors all stem from a woman aged 25 to 45 in good health and CMV-seropositive. Both conserved end residues are part of each CDR3. The order of the fields is D gene, J gene, CDR3 length, V gene, clone size, CDR3 DNA, CDR3 protein. D genes are given only for firm matches. Clone size is shown for a subset of rows, as once, few, many or a class of expanded clone.

>TRBD1|TRBJ2-7|15|TRBV7-3|NA
TGTGCCAGCAGTATCGACAGGGGAGGAACCTACGAGCAGTACTTC
CASSIDRGGTYEQYF
>TRBD2|TRBJ2-3|16|TRBV11-2|NA
TGTGCCAGCAGCACCCGGACTAGCGGGGGAACAGATACGCAGTATTTT
CASSTRTSGGTDTQYF
>NA|TRBJ1-5|13|TRBV28|NA
TGTGCCAGCACCATAGATAGCAATCAGCCCCAGCATTTT
CASTIDSNQPQHF
>NA|TRBJ2-1|15|TRBV2|NA
TGTGCCAGCAGTGAGGGAGCAGGGGTAATGAATGAGCAGTTCTTC
CASSEGAGVMNEQFF
>NA|TRBJ2-7|15|TRBV2|few
TGTGCCAGCAGAGAAAACTGGCTTGTCAGGTACGAGCAGTACTTC
CASRENWLVRYEQYF
>TRBD1|TRBJ1-2|14|TRBV10-3|NA
TGTGCCATCCTGGGACAGAAGGCTAACTATGGCTACACCTTC
CAILGQKANYGYTF
>NA|TRBJ2-5|14|TRBV7-2|NA
TGTGCCAGCAGCCTCGACAGTAACCAAGAGACCCAGTACTTC
CASSLDSNQETQYF
>TRBD1|TRBJ2-7|15|TRBV5-5|NA
TGTGCCAGCAGCTTGGGGCCCGCGACAGGGCGCGAGCAGTACTTC
CASSLGPATGREQYF
>TRBD1|TRBJ1-2|16|TRBV11-2|few
TGTGCCAGCAGCTTCGGGACAGGGGGCGGCTACTATGGCTACACCTTC
CASSFGTGGGYYGYTF
>NA|TRBJ2-3|15|TRBV4-1|NA
TGCGCCAGCAGCCAAGGGGCGTACCGCACAGATACGCAGTATTTT
CASSQGAYRTDTQYF
>TRBD1|TRBJ2-4|15|TRBV11-2|NA
TGTGCCAGCAGCGTTCAGGGGGCGGCCAAAAACATTCAGTACTTC
CASSVQGAAKNIQYF
>NA|TRBJ2-5|15|TRBV11-2|NA
TGTGCCAGCAGCTTAGTGGGGGCCCCTTGGCGGACCCAGTACTTC
CASSLVGAPWRTQYF
>NA|TRBJ2-7|17|TRBV10-3|NA
TGTGCCATCAGCGACCGGGGGGCCGACACCTTCTCCTACGAGCAGTACTTC
CAISDRGADTFSYEQYF
>NA|TRBJ1-5|14|TRBV28|NA
TGTGCCACCCTCCCGGGGGGGTACAATCAGCCCCAGCATTTT
CATLPGGYNQPQHF
>NA|TRBJ1-4|13|TRBV4-1|NA
TGCGCCAGCAGCCATCAGGGGCTAGAAAAACTGTTTTTT
CASSHQGLEKLFF
>TRBD1|TRBJ2-5|15|TRBV19|NA
TGTGCCAGTAGTAGCTCGACAGGGCGACAAGAGACCCAGTACTTC
CASSSSTGRQETQYF
>TRBD1|TRBJ1-6|14|TRBV28|NA
TGTGCCAGCAGCCCAGGGACAGTTTTATCACCCCTCCACTTT
CASSPGTVLSPLHF
>NA|TRBJ1-4|14|TRBV7-9|NA
TGTGCCAGCAGCCCTACCGGGGGAAGTGAAAAACTGTTTTTT
CASSPTGGSEKLFF
>NA|TRBJ1-2|15|TRBV6-6|NA
TGTGCCAGCAGTCCACGAGGGGGTAGGGACTATGGCTACACCTTC
CASSPRGGRDYGYTF
>NA|TRBJ1-3|15|TRBV6-1|NA
TGTGCCAGCAGTAACCTCCGCGGAGCCGGAAACACCATATATTTT
CASSNLRGAGNTIYF
>TRBD1|TRBJ2-1|15|TRBV5-8|NA
TGTGCCAGCAGCTTTTGGGACAGGGGAACGGATGAGCAGTTCTTC
CASSFWDRGTDEQFF
>NA|TRBJ2-7|12|TRBV18|few
TGTGCCAGCTCACTCGGCTCCTACGAGCAGTACTTC
CASSLGSYEQYF
>TRBD1|TRBJ1-2|14|TRBV5-1|NA
TGCGCCAGCAGCTTGGGGACAGGGACGGATGGCTACACCTTC
CASSLGTGTDGYTF
>TRBD1|TRBJ1-6|15|TRBV6-5|NA
TGTGCCAGCAAACTTTCAGGGGGCTATAATTCACCCCTCCACTTT
CASKLSGGYNSPLHF
>TRBD1|TRBJ1-2|15|TRBV28|NA
TGTGCCAGCAGGGGGACCGGGACAGCTAACTATGGCTACACCTTC
CASRGTGTANYGYTF
>NA|TRBJ1-6|16|TRBV5-1|NA
TGCGCCAGCAGCTTGGGGCCCGGGGGGCGTAATTCACCCCTCCACTTT
CASSLGPGGRNSPLHF
>NA|TRBJ2-7|14|TRBV2|NA
TGTGCCAGCAGCTTACTACGGGGATCCTACGAGCAGTACTTC
CASSLLRGSYEQYF
>NA|TRBJ2-7|17|TRBV7-9|NA
TGTGCCAGCAGCAATCCGGCGGGGGCTCATCGGATCTACGAGCAGTACTTC
CASSNPAGAHRIYEQYF
>TRBD2|TRBJ2-5|15|TRBV7-9|NA
TGTGCCACCAGACTAGCGGGGGGGCCGGAGGAGACCCAGTACTTC
CATRLAGGPEETQYF
>NA|TRBJ2-5|12|TRBV2|once
TGTGCCAGTTCAGGGGTTTCAGAGACCCAGTACTTC
CASSGVSETQYF
>TRBD2|TRBJ2-1|15|TRBV7-7|NA
TGTGCCAGCAGCCCTTCTAGCGGGGGGGCTTATGAGCAGTTCTTC
CASSPSSGGAYEQFF
>NA|TRBJ1-4|17|TRBV16|NA
TGTGCCAGCAGCCAATCGCACAGGGCAAAGATGAATGAAAAACTGTTTTTT
CASSQSHRAKMNEKLFF
>NA|TRBJ1-2|11|TRBV20-1|NA
TGCAGTGCTAGAGGAGGGGGTGGCTACACCTTC
CSARGGGGYTF
>TRBD1|TRBJ1-6|14|TRBV4-3|NA
TGCGCCAGCAGCCGGACAGGCGATAATTCACCCCTCCACTTT
CASSRTGDNSPLHF
>NA|TRBJ2-7|16|TRBV4-1|NA
TGCGCCAGCAGCCACTACCTTGGGACAAGAAACTACGAGCAGTACTTC
CASSHYLGTRNYEQYF
>TRBD2|TRBJ2-3|17|TRBV29-1|NA
TGCAGCGTTGACGGTGGAGTTAGCGGGGGGCCCCCAGATACGCAGTATTTT
CSVDGGVSGGPPDTQYF
>TRBD2|TRBJ2-1|14|TRBV19|NA
TGTGCCAGTAGCGGGACTAGCACTGGTAATGAGCAGTTCTTC
CASSGTSTGNEQFF
>TRBD1|TRBJ2-7|14|TRBV5-1|few
TGCGCCAGCAGCATGGGGACAGGGGGTGACGAGCAGTACTTC
CASSMGTGGDEQYF
>TRBD1|TRBJ1-4|17|TRBV4-1|NA
TGCGCCAGCAGCCAAGTAATCCGGGACAGGGGAGGAGAAAAACTGTTTTTT
CASSQVIRDRGGEKLFF
>NA|TRBJ1-5|14|TRBV2|few
TGTGCCAGCAGGGCCAGGGGAGGCAATCAGCCCCAGCATTTT
CASRARGGNQPQHF
>NA|TRBJ2-7|14|TRBV9|NA
TGTGCCAGCAGCGTAGATCCGGGGTGGCACGAGCAGTACTTC
CASSVDPGWHEQYF
>TRBD1|TRBJ2-7|18|TRBV4-2|NA
TGTGCCAGCAGCCAAGAGGGCCGGGGGACAGGATACTCCTACGAGCAGTACTTC
CASSQEGRGTGYSYEQYF
>NA|TRBJ1-2|13|TRBV27|NA
TGTGCCAGCAGTTCGGGGGTCTGGCATGGCTACACCTTC
CASSSGVWHGYTF
>NA|TRBJ2-1|13|TRBV6-4|once
TGTGCCAGCAGCCCATTTACGGGCAATGAGCAGTTCTTC
CASSPFTGNEQFF